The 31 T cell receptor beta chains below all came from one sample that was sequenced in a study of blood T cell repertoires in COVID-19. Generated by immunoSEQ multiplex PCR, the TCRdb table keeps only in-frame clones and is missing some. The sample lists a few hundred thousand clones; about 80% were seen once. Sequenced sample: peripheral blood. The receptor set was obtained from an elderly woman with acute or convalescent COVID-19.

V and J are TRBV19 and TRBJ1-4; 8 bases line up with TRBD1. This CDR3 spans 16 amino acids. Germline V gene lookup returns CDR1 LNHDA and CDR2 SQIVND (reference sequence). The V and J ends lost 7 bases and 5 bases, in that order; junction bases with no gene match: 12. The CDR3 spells CASTDRGVVRNEKLFF. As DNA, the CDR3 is TGTGCCAGTACAGACAGGGGCGTCGTGAGAAATGAAAAACTGTTTTTT.

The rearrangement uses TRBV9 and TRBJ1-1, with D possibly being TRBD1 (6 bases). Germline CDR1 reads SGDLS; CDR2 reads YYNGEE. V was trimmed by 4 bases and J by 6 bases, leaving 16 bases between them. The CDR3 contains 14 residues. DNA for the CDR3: TGTGCCAGCAGCTCCAGTGTGGGGGCCGCTGAAGCTTTCTTT. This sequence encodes CASSSSVGAAEAFF.

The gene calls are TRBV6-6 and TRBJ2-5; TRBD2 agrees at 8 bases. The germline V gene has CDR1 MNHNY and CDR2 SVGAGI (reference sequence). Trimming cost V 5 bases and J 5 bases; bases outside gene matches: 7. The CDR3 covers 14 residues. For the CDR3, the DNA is TGTGCCAGCAGTATCGGGACTAGTCGGGAGACCCAGTACTTC. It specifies CASSIGTSRETQYF.

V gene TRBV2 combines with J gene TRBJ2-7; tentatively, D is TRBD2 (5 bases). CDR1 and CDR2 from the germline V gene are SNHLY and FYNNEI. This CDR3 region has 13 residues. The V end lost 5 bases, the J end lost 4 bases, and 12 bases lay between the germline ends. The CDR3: CASSPGWQYEQYF. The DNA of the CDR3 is TGTGCCAGCAGTCCGGGGTGGCAGTACGAGCAGTACTTC.

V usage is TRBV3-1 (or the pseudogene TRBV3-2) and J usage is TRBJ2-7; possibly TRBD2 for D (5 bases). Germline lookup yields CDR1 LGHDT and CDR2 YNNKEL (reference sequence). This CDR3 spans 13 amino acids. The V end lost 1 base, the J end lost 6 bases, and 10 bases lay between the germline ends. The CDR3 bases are TGTGCCAGCAGCCAAGGAGGTCTAGCCGAGCAGTACTTC. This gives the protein CASSQGGLAEQYF.

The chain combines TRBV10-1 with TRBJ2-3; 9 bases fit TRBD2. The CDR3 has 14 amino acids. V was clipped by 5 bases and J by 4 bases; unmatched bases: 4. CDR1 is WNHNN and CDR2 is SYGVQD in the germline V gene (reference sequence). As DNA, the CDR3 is TGCGCCAGCAGTTTAGCGGGAGTAGCAGATACGCAGTATTTT. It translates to CASSLAGVADTQYF.

The CDR3 loop is CASSQYGGGYEQYF. In DNA form, the CDR3 reads TGCGCCAGCAGCCAATATGGGGGAGGATACGAGCAGTACTTC. The chain employs TRBV4-3 and TRBJ2-7; maybe TRBD2 (6 bases). Germline V lookup: CDR1 LGHNA, CDR2 YSLEER. Deletions cut 2 bases from V and 4 bases from J, with 12 bases between. The CDR3 loop spans 14 amino acids.

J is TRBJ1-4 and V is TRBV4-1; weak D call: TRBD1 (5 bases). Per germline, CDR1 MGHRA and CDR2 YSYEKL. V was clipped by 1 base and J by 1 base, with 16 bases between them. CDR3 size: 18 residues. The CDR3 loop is CASSQGSRGGVTNEKLFF. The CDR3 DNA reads TGCGCCAGCAGCCAAGGCTCAAGGGGCGGGGTAACTAATGAAAAACTGTTTTTT.

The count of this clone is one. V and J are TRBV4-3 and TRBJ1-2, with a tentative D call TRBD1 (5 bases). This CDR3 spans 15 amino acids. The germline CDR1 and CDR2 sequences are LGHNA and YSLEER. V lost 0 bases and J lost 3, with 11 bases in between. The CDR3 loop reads CASSQDSGAYYGYTF. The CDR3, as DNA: TGCGCCAGCAGCCAAGATAGCGGGGCCTACTATGGCTACACCTTC.

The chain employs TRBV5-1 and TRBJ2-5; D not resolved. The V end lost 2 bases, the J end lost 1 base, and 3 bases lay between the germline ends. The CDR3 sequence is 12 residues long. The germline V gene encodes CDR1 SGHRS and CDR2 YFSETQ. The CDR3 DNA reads TGCGCCAGCAGCTTTAGCCAAGAGACCCAGTACTTC. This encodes CASSFSQETQYF.

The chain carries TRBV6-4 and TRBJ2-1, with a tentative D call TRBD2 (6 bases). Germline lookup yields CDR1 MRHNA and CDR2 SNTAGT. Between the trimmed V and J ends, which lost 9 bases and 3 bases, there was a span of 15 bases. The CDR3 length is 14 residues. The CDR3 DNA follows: TGTGCCAGACTCAAAGGGAGGCTCTACAATGAGCAGTTCTTC. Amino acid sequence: CARLKGRLYNEQFF.

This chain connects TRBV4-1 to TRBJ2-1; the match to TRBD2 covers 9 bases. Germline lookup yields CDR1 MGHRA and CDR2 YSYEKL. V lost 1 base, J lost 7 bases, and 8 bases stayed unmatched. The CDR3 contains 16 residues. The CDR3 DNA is TGCGCCAGCAGCCAAGGGGGACTAGCACAGGGGAATGAGCAGTTCTTC. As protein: CASSQGGLAQGNEQFF.

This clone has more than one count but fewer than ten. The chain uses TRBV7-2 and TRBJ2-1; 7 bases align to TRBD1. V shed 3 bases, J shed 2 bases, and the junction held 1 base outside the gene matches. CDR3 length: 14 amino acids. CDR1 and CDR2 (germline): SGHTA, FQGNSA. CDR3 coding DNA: TGTGCCAGCAGCTTGGACAGGACCTACAATGAGCAGTTCTTC. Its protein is CASSLDRTYNEQFF.

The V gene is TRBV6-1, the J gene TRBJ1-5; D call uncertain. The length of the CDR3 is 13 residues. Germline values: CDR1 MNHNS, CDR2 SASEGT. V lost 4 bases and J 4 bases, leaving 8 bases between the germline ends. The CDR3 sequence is CASSGDFNQPQHF. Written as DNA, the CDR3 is TGTGCCAGCAGTGGAGATTTTAATCAGCCCCAGCATTTT.

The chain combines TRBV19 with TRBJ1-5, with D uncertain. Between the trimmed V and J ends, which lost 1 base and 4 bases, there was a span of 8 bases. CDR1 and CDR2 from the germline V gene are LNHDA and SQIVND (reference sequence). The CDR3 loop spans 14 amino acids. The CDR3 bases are TGTGCCAGTAGTATAGGAAGTAGTAATCAGCCCCAGCATTTT. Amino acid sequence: CASSIGSSNQPQHF. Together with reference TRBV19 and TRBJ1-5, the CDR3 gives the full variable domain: DGGITQSPKYLFRKEGQNVTLSCEQNLNHDAMYWYRQDPGQGLRLIYYSQIVNDFQKGDIAEGYSVSREKKESFPLTVTSAQKNPTAFYLCASSIGSSNQPQHFGDGTRLSIL.

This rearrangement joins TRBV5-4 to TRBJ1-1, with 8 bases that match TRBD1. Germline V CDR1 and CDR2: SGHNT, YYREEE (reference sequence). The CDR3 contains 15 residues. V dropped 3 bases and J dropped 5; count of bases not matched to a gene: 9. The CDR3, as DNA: TGTGCCAGCAGCTCCCCGACAGGGGTAGGTACTGAAGCTTTCTTT. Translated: CASSSPTGVGTEAFF.

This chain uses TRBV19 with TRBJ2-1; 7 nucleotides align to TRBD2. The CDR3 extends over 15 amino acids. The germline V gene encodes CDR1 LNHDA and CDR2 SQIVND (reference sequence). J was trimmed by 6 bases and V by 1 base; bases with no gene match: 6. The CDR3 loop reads CASSIGGGRFNEQFF. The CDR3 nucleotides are TGTGCCAGTAGTATAGGAGGCGGGAGATTCAATGAGCAGTTCTTC.

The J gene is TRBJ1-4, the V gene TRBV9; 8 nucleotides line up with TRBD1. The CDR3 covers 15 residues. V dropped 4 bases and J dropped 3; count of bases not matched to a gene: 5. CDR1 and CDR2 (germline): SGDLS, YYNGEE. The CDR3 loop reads CASSPDRGANEKLFF. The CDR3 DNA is TGTGCCAGCAGCCCAGACAGGGGCGCTAATGAAAAACTGTTTTTT.

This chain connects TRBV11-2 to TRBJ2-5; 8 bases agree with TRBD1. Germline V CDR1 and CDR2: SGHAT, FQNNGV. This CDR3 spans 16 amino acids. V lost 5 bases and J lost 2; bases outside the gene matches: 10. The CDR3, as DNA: TGTGCCAGCAGCCAATGGACAGGGAACAAACAAGAGACCCAGTACTTC. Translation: CASSQWTGNKQETQYF.

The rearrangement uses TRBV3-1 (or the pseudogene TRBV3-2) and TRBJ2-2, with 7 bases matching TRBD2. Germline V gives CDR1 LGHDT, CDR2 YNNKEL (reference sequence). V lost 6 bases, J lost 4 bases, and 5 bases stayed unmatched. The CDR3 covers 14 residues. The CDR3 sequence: CASSFSGTTGELFF. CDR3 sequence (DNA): TGTGCCAGCAGTTTCAGCGGGACCACCGGGGAGCTGTTTTTT.

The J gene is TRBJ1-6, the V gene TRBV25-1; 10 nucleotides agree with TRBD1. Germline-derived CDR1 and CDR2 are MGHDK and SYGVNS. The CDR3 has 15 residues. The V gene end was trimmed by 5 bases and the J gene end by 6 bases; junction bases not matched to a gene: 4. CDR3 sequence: CASSTGDRGNSPLHF. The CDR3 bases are TGTGCCAGCAGTACAGGGGACAGGGGTAATTCACCCCTCCACTTT. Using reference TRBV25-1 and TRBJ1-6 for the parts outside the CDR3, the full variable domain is EADIYQTPRYLVIGTGKKITLECSQTMGHDKMYWYQQDPGMELHLIHYSYGVNSTEKGDLSSESTVSRIRTEHFPLTLESARPSHTSQYLCASSTGDRGNSPLHFGNGTRLTVT.

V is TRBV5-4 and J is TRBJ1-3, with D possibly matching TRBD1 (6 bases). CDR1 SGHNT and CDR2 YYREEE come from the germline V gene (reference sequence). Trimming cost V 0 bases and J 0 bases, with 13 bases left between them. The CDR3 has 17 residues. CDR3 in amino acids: CASSLGEGDFSGNTIYF. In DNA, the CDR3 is TGTGCCAGCAGCTTGGGGGAGGGGGATTTCTCTGGAAACACCATATATTTT.

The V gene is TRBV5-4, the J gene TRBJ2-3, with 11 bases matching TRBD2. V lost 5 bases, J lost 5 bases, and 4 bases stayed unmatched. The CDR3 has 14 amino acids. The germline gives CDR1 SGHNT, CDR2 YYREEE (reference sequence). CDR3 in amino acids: CASSPGLAGDTQYF. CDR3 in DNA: TGTGCCAGCAGTCCAGGACTAGCGGGAGATACGCAGTATTTT.

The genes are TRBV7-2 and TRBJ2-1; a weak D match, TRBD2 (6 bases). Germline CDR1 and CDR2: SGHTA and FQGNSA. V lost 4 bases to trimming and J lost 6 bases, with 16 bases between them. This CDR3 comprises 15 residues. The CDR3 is CASSSPRGGLNEQFF. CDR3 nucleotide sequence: TGTGCCAGCAGCTCTCCTAGGGGAGGACTCAATGAGCAGTTCTTC.

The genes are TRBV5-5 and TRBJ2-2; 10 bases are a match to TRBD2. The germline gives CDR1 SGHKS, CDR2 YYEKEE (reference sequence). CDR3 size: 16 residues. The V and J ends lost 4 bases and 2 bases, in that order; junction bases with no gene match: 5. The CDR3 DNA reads TGTGCCAGCAGCCCTATAGCGGGAGGCAACACCGGGGAGCTGTTTTTT. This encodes CASSPIAGGNTGELFF. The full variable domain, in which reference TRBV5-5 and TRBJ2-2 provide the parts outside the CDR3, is DAGVTQSPTHLIKTRGQQVTLRCSPISGHKSVSWYQQVLGQGPQFIFQYYEKEERGRGNFPDRFSARQFPNYSSELNVNALLLGDSALYLCASSPIAGGNTGELFFGEGSRLTVL.

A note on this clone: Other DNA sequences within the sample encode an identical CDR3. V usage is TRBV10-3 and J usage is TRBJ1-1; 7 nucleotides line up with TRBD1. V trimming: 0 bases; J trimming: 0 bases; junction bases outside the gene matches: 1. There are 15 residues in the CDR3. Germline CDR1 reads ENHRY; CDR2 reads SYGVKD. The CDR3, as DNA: TGTGCCATCAGTGAGTCGAGGGGGCTGAACACTGAAGCTTTCTTT. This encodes CAISESRGLNTEAFF.

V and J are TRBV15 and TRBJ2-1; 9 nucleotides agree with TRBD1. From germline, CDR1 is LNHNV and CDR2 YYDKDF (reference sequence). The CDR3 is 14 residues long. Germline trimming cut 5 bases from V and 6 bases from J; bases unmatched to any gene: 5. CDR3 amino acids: CATSYRDRANEQFF. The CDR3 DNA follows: TGTGCCACCAGCTACCGGGACAGGGCCAATGAGCAGTTCTTC.

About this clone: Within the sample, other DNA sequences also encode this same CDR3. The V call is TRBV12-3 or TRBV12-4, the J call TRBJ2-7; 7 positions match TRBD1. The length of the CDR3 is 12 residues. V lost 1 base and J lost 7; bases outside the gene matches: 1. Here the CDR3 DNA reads TGTGCCAGCAGTTTAGGGACAGGTGAGCAGTACTTC. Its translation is CASSLGTGEQYF.

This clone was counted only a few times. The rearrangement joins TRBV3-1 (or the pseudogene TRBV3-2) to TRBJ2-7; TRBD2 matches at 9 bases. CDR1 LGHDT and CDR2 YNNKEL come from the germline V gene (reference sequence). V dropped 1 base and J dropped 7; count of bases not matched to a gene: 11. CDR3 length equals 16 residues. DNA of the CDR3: TGTGCCAGCAGCCAAGTAATACTAGCGGGTGTCATGGAGCAGTACTTC. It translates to CASSQVILAGVMEQYF.

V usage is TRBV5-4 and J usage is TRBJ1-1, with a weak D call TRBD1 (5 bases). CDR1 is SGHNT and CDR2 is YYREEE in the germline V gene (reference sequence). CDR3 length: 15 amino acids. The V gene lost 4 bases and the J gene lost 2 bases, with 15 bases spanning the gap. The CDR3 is CASSPTGSRNTEAFF. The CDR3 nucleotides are TGTGCCAGCAGCCCAACAGGTTCCCGTAACACTGAAGCTTTCTTT.

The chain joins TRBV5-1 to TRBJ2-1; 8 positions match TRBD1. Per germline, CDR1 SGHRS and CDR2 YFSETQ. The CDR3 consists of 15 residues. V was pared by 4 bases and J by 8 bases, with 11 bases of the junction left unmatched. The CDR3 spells CASSLQGDNTDEQFF. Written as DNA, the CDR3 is TGCGCCAGCAGCCTACAGGGGGATAACACGGATGAGCAGTTCTTC.